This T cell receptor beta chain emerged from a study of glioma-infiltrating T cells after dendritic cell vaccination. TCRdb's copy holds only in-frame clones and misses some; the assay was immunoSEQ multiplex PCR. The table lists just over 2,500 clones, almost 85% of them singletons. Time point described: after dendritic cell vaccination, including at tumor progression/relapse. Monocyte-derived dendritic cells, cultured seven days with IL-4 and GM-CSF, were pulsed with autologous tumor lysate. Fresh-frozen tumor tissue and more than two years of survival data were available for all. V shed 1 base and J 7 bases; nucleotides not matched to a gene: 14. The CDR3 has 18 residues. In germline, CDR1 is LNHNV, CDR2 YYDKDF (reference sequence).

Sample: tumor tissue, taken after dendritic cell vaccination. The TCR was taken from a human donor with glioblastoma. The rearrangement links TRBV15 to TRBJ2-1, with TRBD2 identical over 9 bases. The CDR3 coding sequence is TGTGCCACCAGCAGAGGGGGGGGAGGCGGGAGGGCCCTGAATGAGCAGTTCTTC. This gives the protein CATSRGGGGGRALNEQFF.